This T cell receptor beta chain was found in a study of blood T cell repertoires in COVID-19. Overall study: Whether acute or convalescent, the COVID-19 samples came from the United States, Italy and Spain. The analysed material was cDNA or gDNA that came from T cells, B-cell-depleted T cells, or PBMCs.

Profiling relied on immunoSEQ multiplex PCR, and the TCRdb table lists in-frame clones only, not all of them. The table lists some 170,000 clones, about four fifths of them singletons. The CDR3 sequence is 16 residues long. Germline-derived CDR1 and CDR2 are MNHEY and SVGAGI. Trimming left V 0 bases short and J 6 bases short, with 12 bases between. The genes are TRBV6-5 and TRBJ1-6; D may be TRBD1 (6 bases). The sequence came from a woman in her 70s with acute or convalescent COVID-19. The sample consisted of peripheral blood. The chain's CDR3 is CASSYSKRGGNSPLHF. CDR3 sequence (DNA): TGTGCCAGCAGTTACTCGAAGAGGGGGGGTAATTCACCCCTCCACTTT.